Listed here are 6 T cell receptor beta chains from one sample, sequenced in a study of radiotherapy plus CTLA-4 blockade in lung cancer. Measured with immunoSEQ multiplex PCR; TCRdb has only the in-frame clones, and not every one. The data hold 60,000 to 85,000 clones, with around 84% observed a single time. The sequencing used peripheral blood, collected from a patient treated with radiotherapy plus ipilimumab. All receptors derive from a human donor with non-small cell lung cancer who had stable disease on radiotherapy plus ipilimumab.

This clone was observed once. This CDR3 is also generated by other DNA sequences in the sample. The chain combines TRBV30 with TRBJ1-3, with unresolved D. V was clipped by 0 bases and J by 4 bases, with 7 bases between them. This CDR3 has 13 residues. CDR1 is GTSNPN, CDR2 SVGIG, per germline (reference sequence). CDR3 protein: CAWSVEGGNTIYF. The CDR3 DNA is TGTGCCTGGAGTGTTGAGGGCGGAAACACCATATATTTT.

The V gene is TRBV30, the J gene TRBJ2-7, with D tentatively TRBD1 or TRBD2 (5 bases each). Germline CDR1 is GTSNPN and CDR2 is SVGIG (reference sequence). V shed 5 bases and J shed 6 bases, with 20 bases lying between them. The CDR3 sequence is 14 residues long. CDR3 sequence: CAWDYRGSIGEQYF. The CDR3 coding sequence is TGTGCCTGGGATTATCGGGGCTCGATAGGCGAGCAGTACTTC. Full variable domain (outside the CDR3, taken from reference TRBV30 and TRBJ2-7): SQTIHQWPATLVQPVGSPLSLECTVEGTSNPNLYWYRQAAGRGLQLLFYSVGIGQISSEVPQNLSASRPQDRQFILSSKKLLLSDSGFYLCAWDYRGSIGEQYFGPGTRLTVT.

The gene calls are TRBV11-2 and TRBJ1-2; tentative D call: TRBD1 (5 bases). The CDR3 runs to 13 residues. The germline CDR1 and CDR2 sequences are SGHAT and FQNNGV. V was pared by 5 bases and J by 4 bases, with 11 bases between. The CDR3 sequence: CASSQRQLYGYTF. The CDR3 bases are TGTGCCAGCAGCCAACGACAGCTCTATGGCTACACCTTC.

The V call is TRBV9, the J call TRBJ2-7; a weak D match, TRBD2 (6 bases). The CDR3 has 15 residues. Germline V gives CDR1 SGDLS, CDR2 YYNGEE. The germline V and J ends were trimmed by 3 bases and 6 bases, with 19 bases remaining between them. The CDR3 reads CASSAEPGLRVEQYF. CDR3 bases: TGTGCCAGCAGCGCAGAACCGGGACTCCGCGTCGAGCAGTACTTC.

CDR3 sequence (DNA): TGTGCCAGCAGTTACTCGAGGGGGGGGTACGAGCAGTACTTC. Translating it yields CASSYSRGGYEQYF. The J gene is TRBJ2-7, the V gene TRBV6-6, with D possibly being TRBD2 (7 bases). CDR3 size: 14 residues. The germline V gene has CDR1 MNHNY and CDR2 SVGAGI (reference sequence). The germline V and J ends were trimmed by 0 bases and 4 bases, with 10 bases remaining between them.

This sequence joins TRBV5-5 and TRBJ1-6, with a possible D match to TRBD1 (5 bases). This CDR3 comprises 14 residues. Per the germline V gene, CDR1 is SGHKS and CDR2 is YYEKEE (reference sequence). Trimming removed 1 base at V and 7 bases at J, with 9 bases between. The CDR3 reads CASSLNRGNSPLHF. As DNA, the CDR3 is TGTGCCAGCAGCTTGAATAGGGGAAATTCACCCCTCCACTTT.